This TCR beta chain was retrieved from a study of blood T cell repertoires in COVID-19. For the study at large: T cells, B-cell-depleted T cells, or PBMCs provided the cDNA or gDNA that served as material.

Original processing methods: How many nucleated cells were present was estimated from reference gene primer amplification. The protocol was immunoSEQ multiplex PCR, while the TCRdb copy is restricted to in-frame clones and leaves out a portion. V, J and clone size are those of that table, while D and trimming were read from the DNA. The table shows 240,000 or so clones, with roughly 87% occurring only once. The CDR3 contains 13 residues. Germline-derived CDR1 and CDR2 are GTSNPN and SVGIG (reference sequence). The germline V and J ends were trimmed by 7 bases and 0 bases, with 12 bases remaining between them.

This receptor was taken from a woman aged 25-40 years with acute or convalescent COVID-19. Sequenced sample: peripheral blood. The V call is TRBV30, the J call TRBJ1-2; D unclear. The CDR3 region is CALMEAANYGYTF. CDR3 in DNA: TGTGCCTTGATGGAGGCGGCTAACTATGGCTACACCTTC. The full variable domain, rest sourced from reference TRBV30 and TRBJ1-2, is SQTIHQWPATLVQPVGSPLSLECTVEGTSNPNLYWYRQAAGRGLQLLFYSVGIGQISSEVPQNLSASRPQDRQFILSSKKLLLSDSGFYLCALMEAANYGYTFGSGTRLTVV.